Included here is one T cell receptor (beta chain) sequence, with context. The germline V gene has CDR1 KGHDR and CDR2 SFDVKD. V lost 2 bases to trimming and J lost 8 bases, with 18 bases between them. This CDR3 is built from 16 residues. This sample was taken from a study of blood T cell repertoires in COVID-19. Study-level information: Sites across the United States, Italy and Spain contributed samples from acute and convalescent COVID-19.

Original processing methods: Amplification of reference gene primers was used by the study to estimate nucleated cell counts. Method: immunoSEQ multiplex PCR; TCRdb's copy keeps in-frame clones and lacks some. Clone size and the V and J calls come from that table; the DNA yielded D and trimming. The data show about 160,000 clones, roughly 85% seen once. This sequence joins TRBV24-1 and TRBJ2-1; D ambiguous. The sequence was collected from a human donor with acute or convalescent COVID-19. The donor label of this sample is uncertain. What was sequenced was peripheral blood. CDR3 region: CATSDSLNSPRDEQFF. CDR3 bases: TGTGCCACCAGTGATTCTCTCAATTCCCCCCGGGATGAGCAGTTCTTC.